These 14 T cell receptor beta chains originate from one sample sequenced in a study of blood T cells in healthy people across ages. Primed by a sample-barcoded 5' primer and a J-beta primer mix, a second PCR proceeded for about 6 to 12 cycles. TCRdb used MiXCR to reprocess the 5' RACE reads, holding one entry per CDR3 protein. The top ten clones hold roughly 3.6% of a sample with fewer than 800,000 distinct CDR3 sequences, 20% to 25% of them seen once. Sequencing was done on a sample of blood. Source of these receptors: a man in his 70s in good health.

A few counts support this clonotype. This chain connects TRBV7-3 to TRBJ2-1; 10 bases map to TRBD2. V was pared by 8 bases and J by 5 bases, with 9 bases of the junction left unmatched. Per the germline V gene, CDR1 is SGHTA and CDR2 is FQGTGA. This CDR3 region has 15 residues. CDR3 nucleotide sequence: TGTGCCAGCGCGCGGGGGACTAGCGTCCACAATGAGCAGTTCTTC. Translation gives CASARGTSVHNEQFF. Full variable domain (missing parts from reference TRBV7-3 and TRBJ2-1): GAGVSQTPSNKVTEKGKYVELRCDPISGHTALYWYRQSLGQGPEFLIYFQGTGAADDSGLPNDRFFAVRPEGSVSTLKIQRTERGDSAVYLCASARGTSVHNEQFFGPGTRLTVL.

This clonotype has at least ten counts. The chain joins TRBV29-1 to TRBJ2-3, with D possibly being TRBD1 (5 bases). Trimming took 7 bases from V and 0 from J, leaving 11 bases between them. This CDR3 has 13 amino acids. CDR1 is SQVTM and CDR2 is ANQGSEA in the germline V gene. The CDR3 nucleotides are TGCAGCGGCCAGGGTACGAGCACAGATACGCAGTATTTT. It is translated as CSGQGTSTDTQYF.

The CDR3 DNA reads TGTGCCAGCAGTACACAGGCTCTGATCACTGAAGCTTTCTTT. Encoded protein: CASSTQALITEAFF. This chain uses TRBV12-3 or TRBV12-4 with TRBJ1-1, with D maybe TRBD1 (5 bases). CDR3 size: 14 residues. The ends were cut back, 5 bases at V and 4 bases at J, with 14 bases in the middle.

V and J are TRBV14 and TRBJ2-1; D possibly uses TRBD1 or TRBD2 (5 bases each). Germline V gene data show CDR1 as SGHDN and CDR2 as FVKESK. The CDR3 runs 13 residues. The germline V and J ends were trimmed by 1 base and 9 bases, with 10 bases remaining between them. The CDR3 nucleotides are TGTGCCAGCAGCCAAGGGTCAGGGACTGAGCAGTTCTTC. This gives the protein CASSQGSGTEQFF.

This chain uses TRBV5-1 with TRBJ2-5, with 7 positions matching TRBD2. The J call is doubtful: the DNA matches TRBJ2-1 better. Germline values: CDR1 SGHRS, CDR2 YFSETQ. The CDR3 is 15 amino acids. The CDR3 sequence is CASSLATSDYNEQFF. The CDR3 DNA follows: TGCGCCAGCAGCTTGGCCACTAGCGACTACAATGAGCAGTTCTTC.

This clonotype was counted a few times. The rearrangement uses TRBV29-1 and TRBJ2-1; 8 bases map to TRBD2. Germline lookup yields CDR1 SQVTM and CDR2 ANQGSEA. J was trimmed by 8 bases and V by 6 bases; bases with no gene match: 15. This CDR3 has 15 residues. CDR3 sequence: CSVGPGVAGLHEQFF. The CDR3 DNA follows: TGCAGCGTCGGCCCCGGGGTAGCGGGATTACATGAGCAGTTCTTC.

This clonotype has more than one count but fewer than ten. The chain couples TRBV28 to TRBJ2-5; 10 bases are a match to TRBD2. TRBJ2-7 matches the DNA end more closely, so the J call is doubtful. Per the germline V gene, CDR1 is MDHEN and CDR2 is SYDVKM. The length of the CDR3 is 13 residues. The CDR3 DNA reads as TGTGCCAGCGTTCAGCGGGAGGGTTACGAGCAGTACTTC. It encodes CASVQREGYEQYF.

The table lists this clonotype with many counts. The chain combines TRBV4-1 with TRBJ2-6; D ambiguous. Per germline, CDR1 MGHRA and CDR2 YSYEKL. Trimming removed 0 bases at V and 4 bases at J, with 13 bases between. This CDR3 contains 17 residues. CDR3 loop: CASSQDRRVQGANVLTF. CDR3 DNA: TGCGCCAGCAGCCAAGATAGACGGGTTCAAGGGGCCAACGTCCTGACTTTC.

Only a few counts were recorded for this clonotype. The chain has TRBV2 and TRBJ2-1; D possibly corresponds to TRBD1 (6 bases). The CDR3 runs to 14 residues. The V end was cut by 7 bases, the J end by 3 bases, with 13 bases between. Germline CDR1 SNHLY, CDR2 FYNNEI. The CDR3 sequence is CASIRTELYNEQFF. The CDR3 DNA sequence: TGTGCCAGCATACGGACAGAACTCTACAATGAGCAGTTCTTC.

This clonotype was seen a handful of times. The V gene is TRBV5-1, the J gene TRBJ1-4, with D hard to call. CDR3 length: 13 amino acids. CDR1 is SGHRS and CDR2 is YFSETQ in the germline V gene. Trimming stripped 0 bases from V and 6 bases from J, with 6 bases between. CDR3 region: CASSLVQDEKLFF. The CDR3 DNA reads as TGCGCCAGCAGCTTGGTTCAAGATGAAAAACTGTTTTTT.

This clonotype was seen only a few times. This chain joins TRBV13 and TRBJ1-6; D might be TRBD1 (5 bases). Germline lookup yields CDR1 PRHDT and CDR2 FYEKMQ (reference sequence). Trimming removed 5 bases from V and 2 bases from J, with 16 bases in between. This CDR3 contains 17 residues. The CDR3 nucleotides read TGTGCCAGCAGCCCCCAGGGAGGGCTTACCTATAATTCACCCCTCCACTTT. Translation: CASSPQGGLTYNSPLHF.

This clonotype appeared a few times. The chain combines TRBV10-2 with TRBJ2-3; no clear D gene. The CDR3 consists of 16 residues. The ends were cut back, 6 bases at V and 1 base at J, with 17 bases in the middle. CDR1 WSHSY and CDR2 SAAADI come from the germline V gene. The CDR3 coding sequence is TGCGCCAGCAGGGAAGTAGGCACTTCGGGCACAGATACGCAGTATTTT. Translation: CASREVGTSGTDTQYF.

This clonotype was detected many times. The rearrangement links TRBV5-1 to TRBJ2-5, with TRBD2 identical over 11 bases. The CDR3 spans 15 residues. CDR1 SGHRS and CDR2 YFSETQ come from the germline V gene. Trimming cost V 3 bases and J 2 bases; bases outside gene matches: 3. The chain's CDR3 is CASSSTSGIQETQYF. The CDR3 nucleotides read TGCGCCAGCAGCTCGACTAGCGGGATTCAAGAGACCCAGTACTTC.

The chain is built from TRBV4-1 and TRBJ2-5; TRBD1 or TRBD2 may be the D gene (5 bases each). The J call is doubtful: the DNA matches TRBJ2-1 better. This CDR3 is built from 16 residues. Germline V gene lookup returns CDR1 MGHRA and CDR2 YSYEKL. This chain's CDR3 is CASSQAGTEQRNEQFF. CDR3 in DNA: TGCGCCAGCAGCCAGGCCGGGACGGAGCAACGCAATGAGCAGTTCTTC.